Listed below are T cell receptor beta chains from one sample, sequenced in a study of blood T cells in healthy people across ages. Via MiXCR, TCRdb re-called the 5' RACE reads, giving one row per CDR3 protein. The sample lists around 500,000 distinct CDR3 sequences; 25% to 35% were seen once. The same data also went into a second study, on T cells of mothers and their children.

The sample comprised blood. These receptors were obtained from a boy aged 2 to 10 in good health. Both conserved end residues are part of each CDR3. Fields, in order: D gene, CDR3 length, clone size, V gene, J gene, CDR3 protein, CDR3 DNA. A D gene is named only where the DNA matches it firmly. Rows may omit the clone size; those that give it use once, few, many or a size class.

D gene: -
CDR3 length: 11
clone size: few
V gene: TRBV20-1
J gene: TRBJ2-5
CDR3 protein: CSASGQETQYF
CDR3 DNA: TGCAGTGCTAGCGGCCAAGAGACCCAGTACTTC

D gene: -
CDR3 length: 12
clone size: -
V gene: TRBV29-1
J gene: TRBJ1-1
CDR3 protein: CSVEEDGTEALF
CDR3 DNA: TGCAGCGTTGAGGAGGACGGCACTGAAGCTCTCTTT

D gene: -
CDR3 length: 15
clone size: many
V gene: TRBV5-1
J gene: TRBJ2-7
CDR3 protein: CASSLSGRPDYEQYF
CDR3 DNA: TGCGCCAGCAGCTTGTCCGGGAGACCGGACTACGAGCAGTACTTC

D gene: TRBD2
CDR3 length: 15
clone size: -
V gene: TRBV4-1
J gene: TRBJ2-1
CDR3 protein: CASSLSGSSYNQQFF
CDR3 DNA: TGCGCCAGCAGCCTAAGCGGGAGCTCCTACAATCAGCAGTTCTTC

D gene: TRBD2
CDR3 length: 15
clone size: -
V gene: TRBV9
J gene: TRBJ2-5
CDR3 protein: CASSPREVGQETQYF
CDR3 DNA: TGTGCCAGCAGCCCTCGGGAGGTTGGCCAAGAGACCCAGTACTTC

D gene: TRBD2
CDR3 length: 13
clone size: few
V gene: TRBV29-1
J gene: TRBJ2-1
CDR3 protein: CSVESGDGEGQFF
CDR3 DNA: TGCAGCGTTGAAAGTGGGGACGGGGAGGGGCAGTTCTTC

D gene: -
CDR3 length: 14
clone size: many
V gene: TRBV11-2
J gene: TRBJ2-2
CDR3 protein: CASSLPGNTGELFF
CDR3 DNA: TGTGCCAGCAGCTTGCCTGGAAACACCGGGGAGCTGTTTTTT

D gene: TRBD2
CDR3 length: 15
clone size: many
V gene: TRBV28
J gene: TRBJ2-1
CDR3 protein: CASRRTSGSYNEQFF
CDR3 DNA: TGTGCCAGCAGGCGGACTAGCGGCTCCTACAATGAGCAGTTCTTC

D gene: -
CDR3 length: 17
clone size: -
V gene: TRBV18
J gene: TRBJ2-7
CDR3 protein: CASSPGGGLADSYEQYF
CDR3 DNA: TGTGCCAGCTCACCAGGTGGGGGATTAGCGGACTCCTACGAGCAGTACTTC

D gene: -
CDR3 length: 14
clone size: -
V gene: TRBV29-1
J gene: TRBJ2-4
CDR3 protein: CSVGSWGAKNIQYF
CDR3 DNA: TGCAGCGTTGGGTCTTGGGGGGCCAAAAACATTCAGTACTTC

D gene: -
CDR3 length: 16
clone size: -
V gene: TRBV3-1
J gene: TRBJ2-1
CDR3 protein: CASSPRRGKPYNEQFF
CDR3 DNA: TGTGCCAGCAGCCCCAGGAGGGGAAAGCCGTACAATGAGCAGTTCTTC

D gene: TRBD1
CDR3 length: 17
clone size: -
V gene: TRBV27
J gene: TRBJ1-5
CDR3 protein: CASSTPGQEASYQPQHF
CDR3 DNA: TGTGCCAGCAGTACCCCCGGACAGGAAGCTTCTTATCAGCCCCAGCATTTT

D gene: TRBD2
CDR3 length: 16
clone size: few
V gene: TRBV12-3/TRBV12-4
J gene: TRBJ2-3
CDR3 protein: CASSLSPLAGGNTQYF
CDR3 DNA: TGTGCCAGCAGTTTGTCTCCTCTAGCGGGGGGGAATACGCAGTATTTT

D gene: TRBD2
CDR3 length: 19
clone size: -
V gene: TRBV5-1
J gene: TRBJ2-7
CDR3 protein: CASSLASTSGSDITYEQYF
CDR3 DNA: TGCGCCAGCAGCTTGGCCTCGACTAGCGGGAGTGATATCACCTACGAGCAGTACTTC

D gene: -
CDR3 length: 13
clone size: -
V gene: TRBV6-2/TRBV6-3
J gene: TRBJ2-5
CDR3 protein: CASTKGAEETQYF
CDR3 DNA: TGTGCCAGCACCAAGGGAGCGGAAGAGACCCAGTACTTC

D gene: TRBD1
CDR3 length: 15
clone size: few
V gene: TRBV3-1
J gene: TRBJ1-2
CDR3 protein: CASSQGTGANYGYTF
CDR3 DNA: TGTGCCAGCAGCCAGGGGACAGGGGCTAACTATGGCTACACCTTC

D gene: TRBD1
CDR3 length: 15
clone size: -
V gene: TRBV7-9
J gene: TRBJ2-7
CDR3 protein: CASSTRTGKAYEQYF
CDR3 DNA: TGTGCCAGCAGCACCAGGACAGGAAAAGCCTACGAGCAGTACTTC

D gene: -
CDR3 length: 14
clone size: -
V gene: TRBV7-9
J gene: TRBJ2-7
CDR3 protein: CASSKTGGGYEQYF
CDR3 DNA: TGTGCCAGCAGCAAGACAGGCGGAGGCTACGAGCAGTACTTC

D gene: -
CDR3 length: 14
clone size: few
V gene: TRBV12-3/TRBV12-4
J gene: TRBJ2-7
CDR3 protein: CASSLKWGAYEQYF
CDR3 DNA: TGTGCCAGCAGTTTAAAGTGGGGGGCCTACGAGCAGTACTTC

D gene: -
CDR3 length: 14
clone size: -
V gene: TRBV5-1
J gene: TRBJ1-1
CDR3 protein: CASSLRQQNTEAFF
CDR3 DNA: TGCGCCAGCAGCCTACGACAACAGAACACTGAAGCTTTCTTT

D gene: -
CDR3 length: 15
clone size: -
V gene: TRBV5-1
J gene: TRBJ2-5
CDR3 protein: CASSDYTEYQETQYF
CDR3 DNA: TGCGCCAGCAGCGATTATACGGAGTACCAAGAGACCCAGTACTTC

D gene: TRBD1
CDR3 length: 18
clone size: few
V gene: TRBV7-9
J gene: TRBJ1-3
CDR3 protein: CASSLARLGQAIRSTIYF
CDR3 DNA: TGTGCCAGCAGCTTGGCGCGTCTGGGACAGGCGATTCGCTCCACCATATATTTT

D gene: -
CDR3 length: 15
clone size: -
V gene: TRBV14
J gene: TRBJ2-7
CDR3 protein: CASSLVPGRIYEQYF
CDR3 DNA: TGTGCCAGCAGTCTTGTTCCGGGACGGATATACGAGCAGTACTTC

D gene: TRBD2
CDR3 length: 18
clone size: -
V gene: TRBV15
J gene: TRBJ2-2
CDR3 protein: CATSARYLAGVGTGELFF
CDR3 DNA: TGTGCCACCAGCGCTCGTTATTTGGCGGGAGTTGGCACCGGGGAGCTGTTTTTT

D gene: TRBD1
CDR3 length: 13
clone size: -
V gene: TRBV6-6
J gene: TRBJ1-1
CDR3 protein: CATRQGVGTEAFF
CDR3 DNA: TGTGCCACTCGGCAGGGGGTAGGCACTGAAGCTTTCTTT

D gene: -
CDR3 length: 16
clone size: -
V gene: TRBV20-1
J gene: TRBJ2-2
CDR3 protein: CSAKSRDRPNTGELFF
CDR3 DNA: TGCAGTGCTAAGTCCCGTGACAGGCCGAACACCGGGGAGCTGTTTTTT

D gene: TRBD1
CDR3 length: 16
clone size: -
V gene: TRBV29-1
J gene: TRBJ2-1
CDR3 protein: CSVAALGGHPDNEQFF
CDR3 DNA: TGCAGCGTTGCCGCTCTAGGGGGCCATCCCGACAATGAGCAGTTCTTC

D gene: -
CDR3 length: 15
clone size: few
V gene: TRBV3-1
J gene: TRBJ1-2
CDR3 protein: CASSQDLIGGYGYTF
CDR3 DNA: TGTGCCAGCAGCCAAGATCTCATCGGTGGCTATGGCTACACCTTC

D gene: TRBD1
CDR3 length: 15
clone size: -
V gene: TRBV24-1
J gene: TRBJ2-3
CDR3 protein: CATSDPGTGEDTQYF
CDR3 DNA: TGTGCCACCAGTGACCCCGGGACAGGGGAAGATACGCAGTATTTT

D gene: -
CDR3 length: 15
clone size: -
V gene: TRBV4-2
J gene: TRBJ1-4
CDR3 protein: CASSQDHGNREKLFF
CDR3 DNA: TGTGCCAGCAGCCAAGATCATGGTAATAGAGAAAAACTGTTTTTT

D gene: -
CDR3 length: 14
clone size: few
V gene: TRBV15
J gene: TRBJ1-1
CDR3 protein: CATSRDQGSTEAFF
CDR3 DNA: TGTGCCACCAGCAGAGATCAGGGTAGCACTGAAGCTTTCTTT

D gene: -
CDR3 length: 12
clone size: -
V gene: TRBV5-1
J gene: TRBJ1-4
CDR3 protein: CASSSSNEKLFF
CDR3 DNA: TGCGCCAGCAGCTCCAGTAATGAAAAACTGTTTTTT

D gene: TRBD2
CDR3 length: 16
clone size: -
V gene: TRBV4-1
J gene: TRBJ2-5
CDR3 protein: CASSRTSGRGWETQYF
CDR3 DNA: TGCGCCAGCAGCCGGACTAGCGGGAGGGGATGGGAGACCCAGTACTTC

D gene: -
CDR3 length: 12
clone size: -
V gene: TRBV2
J gene: TRBJ2-7
CDR3 protein: CASTQNAYEQYF
CDR3 DNA: TGTGCCAGCACCCAGAATGCCTACGAGCAGTACTTC

D gene: -
CDR3 length: 13
clone size: few
V gene: TRBV27
J gene: TRBJ1-2
CDR3 protein: CASGDGFNYGYTF
CDR3 DNA: TGTGCCAGCGGGGACGGCTTTAACTATGGCTACACCTTC

D gene: -
CDR3 length: 16
clone size: -
V gene: TRBV5-1
J gene: TRBJ2-7
CDR3 protein: CASGLEGQAGTYEQYF
CDR3 DNA: TGCGCCAGCGGCTTGGAGGGGCAGGCGGGGACCTACGAGCAGTACTTC

D gene: -
CDR3 length: 15
clone size: -
V gene: TRBV6-6
J gene: TRBJ1-4
CDR3 protein: CASSYRAGKGEKLFF
CDR3 DNA: TGTGCCAGCAGTTATAGGGCAGGGAAGGGTGAAAAACTGTTTTTT

D gene: -
CDR3 length: 16
clone size: few
V gene: TRBV12-3/TRBV12-4
J gene: TRBJ2-5
CDR3 protein: CASSPLPGHRGKTQYF
CDR3 DNA: TGTGCCAGCAGTCCCCTCCCGGGACACCGGGGGAAGACCCAGTACTTC

D gene: -
CDR3 length: 15
clone size: -
V gene: TRBV28
J gene: TRBJ2-5
CDR3 protein: CASSLIWGAVETQYF
CDR3 DNA: TGTGCCAGCAGTTTAATCTGGGGGGCCGTGGAGACCCAGTACTTC